These 17 T cell receptor beta chains were all obtained from the same sample, sequenced in a study of blood T cell repertoires in COVID-19. TCRdb's copy holds only in-frame clones and misses some; the assay was immunoSEQ multiplex PCR. The data contain 110,000 or so clones, roughly 85% of them singletons. Input material: peripheral blood. Every receptor here comes from a human donor in a cohort sampled during active COVID-19.

The chain couples TRBV11-2 to TRBJ2-2, with a weak D call TRBD1 (5 bases). V lost 5 bases to trimming and J lost 2 bases, with 12 bases between them. This CDR3 is 15 amino acids long. CDR1 and CDR2 from the germline V gene are SGHAT and FQNNGV. CDR3 coding DNA: TGTGCCAGCAGCCGTGGACATACTAACACCGGGGAGCTGTTTTTT. It yields the protein CASSRGHTNTGELFF.

Details on this clone: The junction differs from germline at one of its ends, possibly a read error. V and J are TRBV29-1 and TRBJ1-1; 9 bases map to TRBD1. This CDR3 is 13 amino acids long. CDR1 SQVTM and CDR2 ANQGSEA come from the germline V gene. DNA for the CDR3: TGCAGCGCTGAACAGGGGGCTAACACTGAAGCTTTCTTT. It specifies CSAEQGANTEAFF.

V gene TRBV10-3 combines with J gene TRBJ2-2; maybe TRBD2 (6 bases). The CDR3 extends over 16 amino acids. The germline V and J ends were trimmed by 0 bases and 0 bases, with 8 bases remaining between them. In germline, CDR1 is ENHRY, CDR2 SYGVKD. The CDR3 coding sequence is TGTGCCATCAGTGAGTCCGGGGGTACGAACACCGGGGAGCTGTTTTTT. Translation: CAISESGGTNTGELFF.

The rearrangement joins TRBV7-2 to TRBJ1-3, with 7 bases lining up with TRBD1. CDR1 is SGHTA and CDR2 is FQGNSA in the germline V gene. This CDR3 is built from 15 residues. With V trimmed by 5 bases and J by 0 bases, 4 bases remained unmatched. CDR3 bases: TGTGCCAGCAGCACCTACAGGGGCTCTGGAAACACCATATATTTT. As protein: CASSTYRGSGNTIYF.

The chain combines TRBV19 with TRBJ1-5; D remains ambiguous. V lost 2 bases and J 4 bases, leaving 12 bases between the germline ends. Germline V lookup: CDR1 LNHDA, CDR2 SQIVND (reference sequence). The CDR3 runs 15 residues. In nucleotides, the CDR3 is TGTGCCAGTAGTATAATAGGGAGTGGGAATCAGCCCCAGCATTTT. Its translation is CASSIIGSGNQPQHF.

The chain couples TRBV3-1 (or the pseudogene TRBV3-2) to TRBJ2-3, with no clear D. Per germline, CDR1 LGHDT and CDR2 YNNKEL (reference sequence). The length of the CDR3 is 16 residues. V was shortened by 0 bases and J by 1 base, with 11 bases between the two germline ends. The CDR3 sequence: CASSQDSRSRTDTQYF. The CDR3, as DNA: TGTGCCAGCAGCCAAGATTCCCGTAGTCGCACAGATACGCAGTATTTT.

The rearrangement joins TRBV11-2 to TRBJ1-2; 7 positions agree with TRBD1. The V gene end was trimmed by 3 bases and the J gene end by 6 bases; junction bases not matched to a gene: 4. CDR1 is SGHAT, CDR2 FQNNGV, per germline. The CDR3 is made up of 13 amino acids. The CDR3 coding sequence is TGTGCCAGCAGCTTTACAGGGGAGAATGGCTACACCTTC. It codes for CASSFTGENGYTF.

This rearrangement joins TRBV6-1 to TRBJ2-5; TRBD2 matches 10 bases. Germline V CDR1 and CDR2: MNHNS, SASEGT. Trimming removed 3 bases from V and 4 bases from J; junction bases left unmatched: 2. This CDR3 has 14 residues. As DNA, the CDR3 is TGTGCCAGCAGTGAGAGCGGGGGGGGAGAGACCCAGTACTTC. It translates to CASSESGGGETQYF.

The rearrangement links TRBV2 to TRBJ2-4; D is unresolved. CDR3 length equals 11 residues. Trimming took 3 bases from V and 11 from J, leaving 8 bases between them. Germline V gene sequence: CDR1 SNHLY, CDR2 FYNNEI. The CDR3 nucleotides read TGTGCCAGCAGTGAGACACGGCTTCAGTACTTC. This codes for CASSETRLQYF. Full variable domain (rest looked up from reference TRBV2 and TRBJ2-4): EPEVTQTPSHQVTQMGQEVILRCVPISNHLYFYWYRQILGQKVEFLVSFYNNEISEKSEIFDDQFSVERPDGSNFTLKIRSTKLEDSAMYFCASSETRLQYFGAGTRLSVL.

J is TRBJ2-3 and V is TRBV5-1; 11 positions agree with TRBD2. Germline values: CDR1 SGHRS, CDR2 YFSETQ. Unmatched junction bases numbered 4, after V lost 6 bases and J lost 1 base. CDR3 length: 15 residues. The CDR3 loop reads CASKQLAGGTDTQYF. CDR3 nucleotides: TGCGCCAGCAAGCAACTAGCGGGAGGCACAGATACGCAGTATTTT. Drawing the rest from reference TRBV5-1 and TRBJ2-3, the complete variable domain is KAGVTQTPRYLIKTRGQQVTLSCSPISGHRSVSWYQQTPGQGLQFLFEYFSETQRNKGNFPGRFSGRQFSNSRSEMNVSTLELGDSALYLCASKQLAGGTDTQYFGPGTRLTVL.

The chain employs TRBV6-4 and TRBJ2-7; perhaps TRBD2 as D (7 bases). The CDR3 is 15 residues long. In germline, CDR1 is MRHNA, CDR2 SNTAGT. V lost 8 bases, J lost 5 bases, and 22 bases lay in between. The CDR3 loop is CASSHVVGGRDEQYF. The CDR3 DNA reads as TGTGCCAGCTCACACGTGGTGGGGGGGCGAGACGAGCAGTACTTC.

The rearrangement uses TRBV19 and TRBJ1-5, with D possibly matching TRBD1 (6 bases). V dropped 3 bases and J dropped 4 bases, with 13 bases sitting between them. This CDR3 comprises 15 residues. CDR1 is LNHDA and CDR2 is SQIVND in the germline V gene (reference sequence). As DNA, the CDR3 is TGTGCCAGTAGTATCACGGGACACCTAAATCAGCCCCAGCATTTT. Encoded protein: CASSITGHLNQPQHF.

The chain joins TRBV6-6 to TRBJ2-3; TRBD2 agrees at 9 bases. The V gene end was trimmed by 6 bases and the J gene end by 4 bases; junction bases not matched to a gene: 11. The CDR3 consists of 16 residues. From germline, CDR1 is MNHNY and CDR2 SVGAGI (reference sequence). CDR3 in DNA: TGTGCCAGCAGGGGGAGGACTAGCGCCCCCCCAGATACGCAGTATTTT. As protein: CASRGRTSAPPDTQYF.

The rearrangement links TRBV3-1 (or the pseudogene TRBV3-2) to TRBJ1-5; TRBD1 is a possible D gene (6 bases). V shed 0 bases and J shed 3 bases, with 12 bases lying between them. Germline CDR1 and CDR2: LGHDT and YNNKEL (reference sequence). The CDR3 extends over 16 amino acids. CDR3 DNA: TGTGCCAGCAGCCAAGAAACACAGGGATTCAATCAGCCCCAGCATTTT. This codes for CASSQETQGFNQPQHF.

The rearrangement links TRBV11-2 to TRBJ1-3; D is possibly TRBD1 (5 bases). CDR3 size: 16 residues. V lost 7 bases, J lost 0 bases, and 16 bases lay in between. Germline V gives CDR1 SGHAT, CDR2 FQNNGV. The DNA of the CDR3 is TGTGCCAGCAATGGGCAGGGTGGCTCCTCTGGAAACACCATATATTTT. Its protein is CASNGQGGSSGNTIYF. Full variable domain (rest looked up from reference TRBV11-2 and TRBJ1-3): EAGVAQSPRYKIIEKRQSVAFWCNPISGHATLYWYQQILGQGPKLLIQFQNNGVVDDSQLPKDRFSAERLKGVDSTLKIQPAKLEDSAVYLCASNGQGGSSGNTIYFGEGSWLTVV.

The chain recombines TRBV11-3 with TRBJ2-1; 11 nucleotides agree with TRBD1. CDR3 length: 16 amino acids. Germline V CDR1 and CDR2: SGHNT, YENEEA. The junction had 1 base not matched to a gene; V was cut back by 3 bases and J by 0 bases. CDR3 in amino acids: CASSLDRGLSYNEQFF. For the CDR3, the DNA is TGTGCCAGCAGCTTGGACAGGGGGCTCTCCTACAATGAGCAGTTCTTC. The entire variable domain, with the rest obtained from reference TRBV11-3 and TRBJ2-1, is as follows: EAGVVQSPRYKIIEKKQPVAFWCNPISGHNTLYWYLQNLGQGPELLIRYENEEAVDDSQLPKDRFSAERLKGVDSTLKIQPAELGDSAVYLCASSLDRGLSYNEQFFGPGTRLTVL.

This sequence joins TRBV3-1 (or the pseudogene TRBV3-2) and TRBJ1-3; D unclear. This CDR3 contains 14 residues. V was trimmed by 4 bases and J by 8 bases, leaving 15 bases between them. Germline loops: CDR1 LGHDT, CDR2 YNNKEL (reference sequence). CDR3 residues: CASSPFLDGDTIYF. CDR3 nucleotides: TGTGCCAGCAGCCCGTTTCTAGACGGGGACACCATATATTTT.